This T cell receptor beta chain was captured by sequencing in a study of control samples from healthy donors and cancer patients (dated by TCRdb to between 2020 and 2021). Of note for this clone: Its antigen specificity is not known. No base qualities exist here, and no much larger clone lies one base off it.

Library construction relied on the immunoSEQ multiplex PCR assay. Drawn from immuneACCESS, this table holds only the in-frame rearrangements with V and J called that TCRdb kept. Clones are partly lost; checked studies trace under half to an unresolved V gene and leave the rest unexplained. The sample table lists 100,000 to 150,000 clones, about 93% of them with a count of one. The ten biggest clones cover 2% to 2.5% of the sample. From cysteine to valine, the CDR3 is 16 amino acids long. Only the CDR3 region is kept as DNA, spanning 48 bases read in frame from base 1. According to the germline V gene, CDR1 reads MNHNS and CDR2 reads SASEGT. Trimmed from V: 2 bases; trimmed from J: 3 bases; junction bases lacking a gene match: 10.

The TCR originated in a man aged 18 to 30 in good health. The sample was blood. This chain joins TRBV6-1 to TRBJ2-7; 7 central bases correspond to TRBD1. The CDR3 protein is CASSETRGTVDYEQYV. The DNA sequence reads TGTGCCAGCAGTGAAACTAGGGGGACAGTCGACTACGAGCAGTACGTC.